One sample yielded the 13 T cell receptor beta chains listed below, sequenced in a study of cytomegalovirus exposure and HLA in healthy donors. PCR primers comprised 60 Vbeta and 13 Jbeta primers. Clones were read by immunoSEQ multiplex PCR, and TCRdb kept only the in-frame ones, dropping some. The sample includes 40,000 to 45,000 clones, roughly 87% of them seen just once. Sequencing input: PBMCs. Receptors were obtained from a middle-aged woman in good health and CMV-seropositive.

This chain joins TRBV2 and TRBJ1-1; TRBD1 matches 7 bases. The CDR3 is made up of 14 amino acids. The germline V gene has CDR1 SNHLY and CDR2 FYNNEI. Trimming took 6 bases from V and 1 from J; bases not matched to a gene: 5. The CDR3 region is CASSRRQGNTEAFF. The CDR3 DNA is TGTGCCAGCAGCCGCCGACAGGGGAACACTGAAGCTTTCTTT. The variable domain in full, completed from reference TRBV2 and TRBJ1-1, reads EPEVTQTPSHQVTQMGQEVILRCVPISNHLYFYWYRQILGQKVEFLVSFYNNEISEKSEIFDDQFSVERPDGSNFTLKIRSTKLEDSAMYFCASSRRQGNTEAFFGQGTRLTVV.

The chain has TRBV4-2 and TRBJ2-6; possibly TRBD2 for D (5 bases). The germline CDR1 and CDR2 sequences are LGHNA and YNFKEQ. Trimming stripped 4 bases from V and 0 bases from J, with 10 bases between. The CDR3 contains 16 residues. The CDR3 DNA sequence: TGTGCCAGCAGCCTAGGACTTTCCTCTGGGGCCAACGTCCTGACTTTC. The encoded protein is CASSLGLSSGANVLTF.

The V gene is TRBV12-1, the J gene TRBJ2-7; TRBD2 was called by the table and not checked on the DNA. TRBV12-1 is annotated as a pseudogene. The CDR3 runs 14 residues. The CDR3 DNA follows: TGTGCCAGCAGCTCCCCAAGAAGCGGGAGTGGGCAGTACTTC. It is translated as CASSSPRSGSGQYF.

This clone was seen a handful of times. The rearrangement uses TRBV5-5 and TRBJ1-1; maybe TRBD1 (6 bases). The CDR3 has 15 amino acids. Deletions cut 3 bases from V and 5 bases from J, with 17 bases between. CDR1 and CDR2 from the germline V gene are SGHKS and YYEKEE (reference sequence). CDR3 DNA: TGTGCCAGCAGCTGGGGGCAGGGAGGGGGGACTGAAGCTTTCTTT. It specifies CASSWGQGGGTEAFF.

In its sample, this clone was seen once. This chain connects TRBV19 to TRBJ1-4; D is unresolved. From germline, CDR1 is LNHDA and CDR2 SQIVND (reference sequence). Between the trimmed V and J ends, which lost 6 bases and 7 bases, there was a span of 12 bases. The CDR3 is 13 amino acids. CDR3 region: CASSRSTGEKLFF. Here the CDR3 DNA reads TGTGCCAGTAGCAGGTCCACTGGTGAAAAACTGTTTTTT.

Written as DNA, the CDR3 is TGTGCCATCAGTGAGTCGCCGGGTGCTGAAGCTTTCTTT. Protein product: CAISESPGAEAFF. The rearrangement uses TRBV10-3 and TRBJ1-1; no definite D call. Trimming left V 0 bases short and J 6 bases short, with 8 bases between. CDR3 length: 13 amino acids. The germline CDR1 and CDR2 sequences are ENHRY and SYGVKD.

V usage is TRBV7-9 and J usage is TRBJ1-2; a weak D match, TRBD1 (5 bases). CDR1 is SEHNR, CDR2 FQNEAQ, per germline (reference sequence). The CDR3 consists of 15 residues. V was pared by 5 bases and J by 7 bases, with 20 bases between. CDR3 nucleotides: TGTGCCAGCAGCCTCGGGACTGTGCCAAGGACTGGCTACACCTTC. Amino acids: CASSLGTVPRTGYTF.

This clone is a singleton in its sample. The rearrangement joins TRBV7-9 to TRBJ2-3; 8 bases line up with TRBD2. The CDR3 runs 15 residues. Germline values: CDR1 SEHNR, CDR2 FQNEAQ (reference sequence). Trimming removed 0 bases from V and 9 bases from J; junction bases left unmatched: 8. The CDR3 loop is CASSLATLWTSTQYF. DNA of the CDR3: TGTGCCAGCAGCTTAGCCACACTATGGACTAGCACGCAGTATTTT. The whole variable domain, filled in from reference TRBV7-9 and TRBJ2-3, reads DTGVSQNPRHKITKRGQNVTFRCDPISEHNRLYWYRQTLGQGPEFLTYFQNEAQLEKSRLLSDRFSAERPKGSFSTLEIQRTEQGDSAMYLCASSLATLWTSTQYFGPGTRLTVL.

The rearrangement joins TRBV18 to TRBJ1-2; 12 nucleotides align to TRBD1. The germline gives CDR1 KGHSH, CDR2 LQKENI. V gave up 4 bases and J gave up 7 bases; unmatched junction bases: 10. The CDR3 consists of 16 residues. CDR3 sequence: CASSQESGQGASGYTF. In DNA form, the CDR3 reads TGTGCCAGCTCACAAGAATCGGGACAGGGGGCCTCTGGCTACACCTTC.

The gene calls are TRBV28 and TRBJ2-7, with 15 bases matching TRBD2. In germline, CDR1 is MDHEN, CDR2 SYDVKM. The CDR3 runs 21 residues. The junction had 18 bases not matched to a gene; V was cut back by 5 bases and J by 1 base. The CDR3 loop reads CASSPSGSRPGLAGGSYEQYF. Here the CDR3 DNA reads TGTGCCAGCAGTCCGTCAGGATCCCGACCGGGACTAGCGGGAGGATCCTACGAGCAGTACTTC.

The rearrangement joins TRBV15 to TRBJ1-1; 7 nucleotides match TRBD1. The V gene end was trimmed by 6 bases and the J gene end by 4 bases; junction bases not matched to a gene: 5. CDR3 length: 13 residues. From germline, CDR1 is LNHNV and CDR2 YYDKDF (reference sequence). The DNA of the CDR3 is TGTGCCACCAGAGGACAGGTTGGCACTGAAGCTTTCTTT. Translated, it gives CATRGQVGTEAFF.

This chain connects TRBV5-4 to TRBJ2-3; 8 positions match TRBD1. The V gene's germline CDR1 is SGHNT and CDR2 YYREEE (reference sequence). The CDR3 sequence is 17 residues long. Trimming at V came to 0 bases and at J to 2 bases, leaving 8 bases not matched to a gene. The CDR3 coding sequence is TGTGCCAGCAGCTTGGCCACGCCGGGACAGGTCACAGATACGCAGTATTTT. Protein: CASSLATPGQVTDTQYF.

The chain combines TRBV28 with TRBJ2-2; TRBD2 matches 12 bases. The length of the CDR3 is 18 residues. Per the germline V gene, CDR1 is MDHEN and CDR2 is SYDVKM. V was clipped by 5 bases and J by 2 bases; unmatched bases: 9. CDR3 DNA: TGTGCCAGCAGTCCTATATTACTAGCGGGGGGAAACACCGGGGAGCTGTTTTTT. Protein: CASSPILLAGGNTGELFF.